The 23 T cell receptor beta chains given below trace back to one sample, sequenced in a study of blood T cell repertoires in COVID-19. Sequencing was performed with immunoSEQ multiplex PCR; in TCRdb, only in-frame clones are kept and a portion is missing. The table records nearly 25,000 clones, under 90% of them present only once. The material sequenced was peripheral blood. All receptors derive from a man between 65 and 85 years old with acute or convalescent COVID-19.

V is TRBV7-2 and J is TRBJ1-2; weak D call: TRBD1 (5 bases). V lost 2 bases to trimming and J lost 7 bases, with 8 bases between them. The germline V gene has CDR1 SGHTA and CDR2 FQGNSA. CDR3 size: 12 residues. CDR3 sequence (DNA): TGTGCCAGCAGCTTACAGGGAAGTGGCTACACCTTC. It yields the protein CASSLQGSGYTF.

The gene calls are TRBV27 and TRBJ2-1, with 12 bases aligning to TRBD2. This CDR3 region has 15 residues. Germline V gives CDR1 MNHEY, CDR2 SMNVEV (reference sequence). The ends lost 2 bases at V and 8 bases at J; junction bases unmatched: 4. CDR3 bases: TGTGCCAGCAGTTTACGGACTAGCGGGGAAGATGAGCAGTTCTTC. Translated, it gives CASSLRTSGEDEQFF.

The chain carries TRBV5-5 and TRBJ1-1; D is ambiguous. Germline CDR1 and CDR2: SGHKS and YYEKEE (reference sequence). The ends were cut back, 0 bases at V and 1 base at J, with 13 bases in the middle. The CDR3 has 16 residues. The CDR3 DNA sequence: TGTGCCAGCAGCTTGGCCGCAGCGGCGGCGAACACTGAAGCTTTCTTT. It specifies CASSLAAAAANTEAFF.

This clone was seen a handful of times. V gene TRBV6-5 combines with J gene TRBJ1-1; TRBD1 is a possible D gene (6 bases). Between the trimmed V and J ends, which lost 7 bases and 2 bases, there was a span of 14 bases. This CDR3 spans 14 amino acids. Germline V gene sequence: CDR1 MNHEY, CDR2 SVGAGI. CDR3 bases: TGTGCCAGCATTACACAGGGCCGAAACACTGAAGCTTTCTTT. Translated, it gives CASITQGRNTEAFF.

The rearrangement links TRBV5-6 to TRBJ2-3; D is perhaps TRBD2 (6 bases). Per germline, CDR1 SGHDT and CDR2 YYEEEE. The CDR3 is made up of 17 amino acids. V shed 0 bases and J shed 6 bases, with 20 bases lying between them. In DNA, the CDR3 is TGTGCCAGCAGCTTGGGTGAGACTAGATTAATGGGGGATACGCAGTATTTT. Translated, it gives CASSLGETRLMGDTQYF.

The chain couples TRBV5-1 to TRBJ2-1; 11 bases align to TRBD1. CDR3 length equals 15 residues. Germline assignment: CDR1 SGHRS and CDR2 YFSETQ. The ends lost 0 bases at V and 9 bases at J; junction bases unmatched: 5. The CDR3 DNA reads as TGCGCCAGCAGCTTGGGGACAGGGGGCCAAGGTGAGCAGTTCTTC. This encodes CASSLGTGGQGEQFF. The complete variable domain, with remaining parts taken from reference TRBV5-1 and TRBJ2-1, reads KAGVTQTPRYLIKTRGQQVTLSCSPISGHRSVSWYQQTPGQGLQFLFEYFSETQRNKGNFPGRFSGRQFSNSRSEMNVSTLELGDSALYLCASSLGTGGQGEQFFGPGTRLTVL.

The chain carries TRBV6-1 and TRBJ1-6, with D hard to call. CDR3 length: 13 amino acids. The V and J ends lost 1 base and 12 bases respectively, with 10 bases between them. CDR1 and CDR2 from the germline V gene are MNHNS and SASEGT. CDR3: CASSEGSLKPLHF. CDR3 DNA sequence: TGTGCCAGCAGTGAAGGGAGCTTAAAACCCCTCCACTTT.

The chain links TRBV18 to TRBJ1-1; D uncertain. Germline V gene sequence: CDR1 KGHSH, CDR2 LQKENI. V was trimmed by 3 bases and J by 0 bases, leaving 11 bases between them. This CDR3 is built from 15 residues. The CDR3 spells CASSPNGGMNTEAFF. As DNA, the CDR3 is TGTGCCAGCTCACCTAATGGCGGGATGAACACTGAAGCTTTCTTT.

V gene TRBV18 combines with J gene TRBJ2-5; D possibly corresponds to TRBD1 (5 bases). This CDR3 has 14 amino acids. Looked up from germline, CDR1 is KGHSH and CDR2 is LQKENI. The ends were cut back, 3 bases at V and 3 bases at J, with 11 bases in the middle. The CDR3 DNA sequence: TGTGCCAGCTCACCGCCAGGGCGCAAAGAGACCCAGTACTTC. Translated, it gives CASSPPGRKETQYF.

This sequence joins TRBV5-4 and TRBJ2-5; TRBD2 is a possible D gene (7 bases). V was shortened by 0 bases and J by 5 bases, with 20 bases between the two germline ends. The CDR3 sequence is 17 residues long. Germline V gene sequence: CDR1 SGHNT, CDR2 YYREEE (reference sequence). The CDR3 protein is CASSLARGGDPQETQYF. DNA of the CDR3: TGTGCCAGCAGCTTGGCCAGGGGAGGGGACCCCCAGGAGACCCAGTACTTC.

The V call is TRBV6-1, the J call TRBJ2-4, with 7 positions matching TRBD2. The J segment lost 3 bases and the V segment lost 3 bases, leaving 8 bases of the junction unmatched. Germline V gene sequence: CDR1 MNHNS, CDR2 SASEGT. The CDR3 consists of 16 residues. CDR3 sequence (DNA): TGTGCCAGCAGTGATTTAGGAGCGGGGTACAAAAACATTCAGTACTTC. It is translated as CASSDLGAGYKNIQYF.

This chain uses TRBV24-1 with TRBJ1-5; D not certain. Trimming took 5 bases from V and 1 from J, leaving 8 bases between them. The CDR3 loop spans 14 amino acids. Germline lookup yields CDR1 KGHDR and CDR2 SFDVKD. Written as DNA, the CDR3 is TGTGCCACCAGTGGTCAGGCAAGCAATCAGCCCCAGCATTTT. It codes for CATSGQASNQPQHF.

A word on this clone: Germline and junction disagree at one end, which may indicate a read error. This chain joins TRBV12-3 or TRBV12-4 and TRBJ1-3; D is perhaps TRBD1 (5 bases). This CDR3 is built from 12 residues. In nucleotides, the CDR3 is TGTGCCAGCAGTTTAGGGGTCGGGACTCTTAATTTT. Translated: CASSLGVGTLNF.

The J gene is TRBJ2-1, the V gene TRBV10-2, with a weak D call TRBD2 (5 bases). Trimming pared 5 bases from V and 4 bases from J, leaving 9 bases between. Per germline, CDR1 WSHSY and CDR2 SAAADI. The CDR3 covers 13 residues. The CDR3: CASSRTGYNEQFF. CDR3 DNA sequence: TGCGCCAGCAGTCGGACTGGGTACAATGAGCAGTTCTTC.

The chain uses TRBV25-1 and TRBJ1-4; a weak D match, TRBD1 (5 bases). V dropped 2 bases and J dropped 2 bases, with 12 bases sitting between them. CDR1 and CDR2 from the germline V gene are MGHDK and SYGVNS. CDR3 length equals 16 residues. This CDR3 is CASSEGAGRTNEKLFF. The DNA for the CDR3 is TGTGCCAGCAGTGAAGGGGCAGGGAGGACTAATGAAAAACTGTTTTTT.

The J gene is TRBJ2-1, the V gene TRBV7-8, with 9 bases matching TRBD1. V shed 3 bases, J shed 2 bases, and the junction held 2 bases outside the gene matches. This CDR3 contains 15 residues. Germline CDR1 is SGHVS and CDR2 is FQNEAQ. CDR3 region: CASSLGTGPYNEQFF. As DNA, the CDR3 is TGTGCCAGCAGCTTGGGGACAGGGCCCTACAATGAGCAGTTCTTC.

This clone was picked up a small number of times. This chain connects TRBV30 to TRBJ2-7; D ambiguous. Trimming shortened V by 0 bases and J by 8 bases, and 11 bases separated the two germline ends. The CDR3 contains 12 residues. Germline V gene lookup returns CDR1 GTSNPN and CDR2 SVGIG (reference sequence). The CDR3, as DNA: TGTGCCTGGAGTGTATCCCAGGCTCAGCAGTACTTC. It encodes CAWSVSQAQQYF.

The CDR3 DNA sequence: TGTGCTAGTGGTTCCGCTCAGGGGTTTTACGAGCAGTACTTC. It specifies CASGSAQGFYEQYF. V is TRBV12-5 and J is TRBJ2-7; the D gene is possibly TRBD1 (6 bases). CDR3 length: 14 amino acids. Trimming left V 4 bases short and J 4 bases short, with 14 bases between. Per germline, CDR1 LGHNT and CDR2 FRNRAP.

J is TRBJ2-7 and V is TRBV25-1; 7 positions agree with TRBD2. Germline CDR1 and CDR2: MGHDK and SYGVNS. V lost 1 base and J lost 3; bases outside the gene matches: 3. The CDR3 sequence is 14 residues long. The CDR3 sequence: CASSESGTIYEQYF. The CDR3 DNA follows: TGTGCCAGCAGTGAATCCGGGACTATCTACGAGCAGTACTTC.

This sequence joins TRBV19 and TRBJ1-1; 12 positions match TRBD1. V lost 5 bases and J lost 4; bases outside the gene matches: 14. CDR1 is LNHDA and CDR2 is SQIVND in the germline V gene (reference sequence). The CDR3 is 18 residues long. The CDR3 DNA reads TGTGCCAGTAGTTCCTTCCTGGGACAGGGGGCAAGAGTCACTGAAGCTTTCTTT. Translation: CASSSFLGQGARVTEAFF.

The chain uses TRBV7-9 and TRBJ1-6; 9 bases are shared with TRBD1. The CDR3 covers 15 residues. Germline V lookup: CDR1 SEHNR, CDR2 FQNEAQ (reference sequence). V was clipped by 2 bases and J by 8 bases; unmatched bases: 4. In DNA form, the CDR3 reads TGTGCCAGCAGCTTATGGACAGGGGATTATTCACCCCTCCACTTT. It translates to CASSLWTGDYSPLHF.

In this sample, this clone turned up once. V usage is TRBV2 and J usage is TRBJ1-4, with a possible D match to TRBD1 (6 bases). The germline V gene has CDR1 SNHLY and CDR2 FYNNEI. The V end lost 7 bases, the J end lost 7 bases, and 31 bases lay between the germline ends. The CDR3 loop spans 19 amino acids. The CDR3 sequence is CASTRALRARGGLVEKLFF. The CDR3 DNA reads as TGTGCCAGCACGCGGGCGTTAAGGGCCCGAGGGGGATTGGTTGAAAAACTGTTTTTT.

The chain has TRBV15 and TRBJ1-1, with 7 bases fitting TRBD1. Germline V gives CDR1 LNHNV, CDR2 YYDKDF (reference sequence). The CDR3 has 16 amino acids. The trim removed 3 bases at V and 6 bases at J, leaving 13 bases unmatched. The CDR3 region has the DNA TGTGCCACCAGCAGGCCCCGACAGGGCGTAGGGGCTGAAGCTTTCTTT. Translating gives CATSRPRQGVGAEAFF.